The 5 T cell receptor beta chains given below trace back to one sample, sequenced in a study of blood T cell repertoires in COVID-19. Repertoires were generated with immunoSEQ multiplex PCR, while TCRdb's copy carries only in-frame clones and drops some. Of a few hundred thousand clones in the sample, about 85% were seen once. Specimen: peripheral blood. The receptors were gathered from a man aged 18 to 29 with active or convalescent COVID-19.

J is TRBJ2-5 and V is TRBV24-1; tentative D call: TRBD2 (6 bases). Germline CDR1 reads KGHDR; CDR2 reads SFDVKD. V lost 2 bases, J lost 5 bases, and 11 bases lay in between. The CDR3 is 14 residues long. The CDR3 bases are TGTGCCACCAGTGATTCGGGGGTCCGGGAGACCCAGTACTTC. It codes for CATSDSGVRETQYF.

This clone was found once. J is TRBJ1-1 and V is TRBV13, with D possibly TRBD1 on 5 matching bases. The germline gives CDR1 PRHDT, CDR2 FYEKMQ (reference sequence). The CDR3 loop spans 14 amino acids. V lost 3 bases and J lost 0, with 8 bases in between. This CDR3 is CASSFRTLNTEAFF. For the CDR3, the DNA is TGTGCCAGCAGCTTTAGGACATTGAACACTGAAGCTTTCTTT.

V usage is TRBV27 and J usage is TRBJ2-7, with D maybe TRBD2 (6 bases). The ends were cut back, 6 bases at V and 6 bases at J, with 15 bases in the middle. Germline lookup yields CDR1 MNHEY and CDR2 SMNVEV (reference sequence). The CDR3 contains 13 residues. The CDR3 bases are TGTGCCAGCAGCTGGGCGGGGCAGGGCGAGCAGTACTTC. Its protein product is CASSWAGQGEQYF.

The V call is TRBV7-2, the J call TRBJ1-5; possibly TRBD1 for D (5 bases). Germline loops: CDR1 SGHTA, CDR2 FQGNSA. The CDR3 contains 12 residues. Trimming shortened V by 5 bases and J by 7 bases, and 9 bases separated the two germline ends. The CDR3 DNA sequence: TGTGCCAGCAGCCGAGACAGACAGCCCCAGCATTTT. It codes for CASSRDRQPQHF.

J is TRBJ2-7 and V is TRBV5-1; 10 bases are a match to TRBD1. The CDR3 consists of 14 residues. Looked up from germline, CDR1 is SGHRS and CDR2 is YFSETQ. V dropped 7 bases and J dropped 5; count of bases not matched to a gene: 9. In DNA form, the CDR3 reads TGCGCCAGCGCCCCGGGACAGGGGACCCACGAGCAGTACTTC. It encodes CASAPGQGTHEQYF.